The rows below give T cell receptor beta chains drawn from one sample of a study of cytomegalovirus exposure and HLA in healthy donors. Libraries were prepared by immunoSEQ multiplex PCR; TCRdb keeps only in-frame clonotypes and omits some of them. The table lists 95,000 to 150,000 clones. Sequencing was performed on PBMCs. These receptors were collected from a man aged 18 to 29 in good health and CMV-seronegative. CDR3s include the opening cysteine and the closing phenylalanine or tryptophan. The D gene is left open where the match is weak.

j_call | d_call | v_call | cdr3_nt | cdr3_aa
TRBJ2-5 | TRBD2 | TRBV11-2 | TGTGCCAGCAGCAGACTCCTAGCGGACCAAGAGACCCAGTACTTC | CASSRLLADQETQYF
TRBJ1-5 | TRBD1 | TRBV7-9 | TGTGCCAGCAGCTTAGAGAAGGGGGCTAGCAATCAGCCCCAGCATTTT | CASSLEKGASNQPQHF
TRBJ2-3 | TRBD2 | TRBV7-6 | TGTGCCAGCAGCTTGGGGACTAGCGTCAGGACAGATACGCAGTATTTT | CASSLGTSVRTDTQYF
TRBJ1-1 | - | TRBV6-5 | TGTGCCAGCAGTCCACAGGTCATGAACACTGAAGCTTTCTTT | CASSPQVMNTEAFF
TRBJ1-2 | - | TRBV4-1 | TGCGCCAGCAGCCAGACAGGTCAAAACAGGGGCTACACCTTC | CASSQTGQNRGYTF
TRBJ1-5 | - | TRBV7-2 | TGTGCCAGCAGCTTAAGCGTGCAGGGGTGGCAGCCCCAGCATTTT | CASSLSVQGWQPQHF
TRBJ1-2 | - | TRBV10-1 | TGCGCCAGCAGTGAGACCAGAAACTATGGCTACACCTTC | CASSETRNYGYTF
TRBJ2-7 | - | TRBV29-1 | TGCAGCGTTGAGGCTGTCGGGTTTCAATCCTACGAGCAGTACTTC | CSVEAVGFQSYEQYF
TRBJ2-5 | - | TRBV5-5 | TGTGCCAGCAGCTTGGGGGGCAGCCTTCGGGAGACCCAGTACTTC | CASSLGGSLRETQYF
TRBJ1-5 | TRBD1 | TRBV28 | TGTGCCAGCCTTGGGGGACAGTTCAATCAGCCCCAGCATTTT | CASLGGQFNQPQHF
TRBJ2-2 | TRBD2 | TRBV4-1 | TGCGCCAGCAGCCAAGATCCAACTAGCGGGAGAACCGGGGAGCTGTTTTTT | CASSQDPTSGRTGELFF
TRBJ2-3 | - | TRBV2 | TGTGCCAGCAGAGGGGGGGTCAATGTAGATACGCAGTATTTT | CASRGGVNVDTQYF
TRBJ2-2 | - | TRBV18 | TGTGCCAGCTCACCTCAGGGACTTTCAAATACCGGGGAGCTGTTTTTT | CASSPQGLSNTGELFF
TRBJ2-7 | TRBD1 | TRBV29-1 | TGCAGCGTCGCCGGGACAGGATCCTACGAGCAGTACTTC | CSVAGTGSYEQYF
TRBJ1-5 | - | TRBV19 | TGTGCCAGTACTCCCCGCCCGTTTCAGAGCAATCAGCCCCAGCATTTT | CASTPRPFQSNQPQHF
TRBJ1-2 | - | TRBV6-5 | TGTGCCAGCAGTCCCCGGGGGAAAGCATATGGCTACACCTTC | CASSPRGKAYGYTF
TRBJ1-6 | TRBD1 | TRBV6-5 | TGTGCCAGCAGTTATCATCTGGGACAGGATTATTCACCCCTCCACTTT | CASSYHLGQDYSPLHF
TRBJ2-1 | TRBD2 | TRBV4-2 | TGTGCCAGCAGCCCCGGGGGGGCGCAGGATGAGCAGTTCTTC | CASSPGGAQDEQFF
TRBJ1-4 | - | TRBV14 | TGTGCCAGCAGCCAGATCGTAGACAGAACTAATGAAAAACTGTTTTTT | CASSQIVDRTNEKLFF
TRBJ1-3 | TRBD1 | TRBV10-2 | TGCGCCAGCAGTCCGGACAGGCTCTCTGGAAACACCATATATTTT | CASSPDRLSGNTIYF
TRBJ2-1 | TRBD2 | TRBV5-1 | TGCGCCAGCAGCTTGGTTGGACTAGCGGGAGGGAACAATGAGCAGTTCTTC | CASSLVGLAGGNNEQFF
TRBJ1-2 | - | TRBV7-6 | TGTGCCAGCAGCCCCGGGAATTTCCATGGCTACACCTTC | CASSPGNFHGYTF
TRBJ2-7 | TRBD2 | TRBV19 | TGTGCCAGTAGTCGGACTAGCGGGACCTACGAGCAGTACTTC | CASSRTSGTYEQYF
TRBJ1-1 | TRBD1 | TRBV5-6 | TGTGCCAGCAGCCCCCGACAGGGCTACACTGAAGCTTTCTTT | CASSPRQGYTEAFF
TRBJ1-5 | - | TRBV5-1 | TGCGCCAGCAGCTTGCGACCGGTAGGGGCAGATTTTCGAAATCAGCCCCAGCATTTT | CASSLRPVGADFRNQPQHF
TRBJ1-5 | - | TRBV6-1 | TGTGCCAGCAGTGATTTCAGATTCAGCAATCAGCCCCAGCATTTT | CASSDFRFSNQPQHF
TRBJ2-3 | TRBD2 | TRBV7-2 | TGTGCCAGCAGCCCCGGGGGGGGATTCACAGATACGCAGTATTTT | CASSPGGGFTDTQYF
TRBJ2-7 | - | TRBV11-2 | TGTGCCAGCAGCTTAACCCTGCGGTACGAGCAGTACTTC | CASSLTLRYEQYF
TRBJ1-1 | - | TRBV19 | TGTGCCAGTAGGAAGAGGGAAACTGAAGCTTTCTTT | CASRKRETEAFF
TRBJ2-5 | - | TRBV10-1 | TGCGCCACCTCCCCGAGGGGGACCCAAGAGACCCAGTACTTC | CATSPRGTQETQYF
TRBJ2-3 | TRBD2 | TRBV5-5 | TGTGCCAGCAGCGTACCGGGACTAGCGGGGCTTCGCACAGATACGCAGTATTTT | CASSVPGLAGLRTDTQYF
TRBJ2-7 | - | TRBV7-6 | TGTGCCAGCAGCCAAGGCACAGTCTCCTACGAGCAGTACTTC | CASSQGTVSYEQYF
TRBJ2-1 | TRBD1 | TRBV7-9 | TGTGCCAGCAGCTTCACAGGGGACAATGAGCAGTTCTTC | CASSFTGDNEQFF
TRBJ1-1 | - | TRBV19 | TGTGCCAGTTTACGCGGGGATCTAACTAACACTGAAGCTTTCTTT | CASLRGDLTNTEAFF
TRBJ2-5 | - | TRBV7-6 | TGTGCCAGCAGCTTTACGGGGGAGACCCAGTACTTC | CASSFTGETQYF
TRBJ1-5 | TRBD1 | TRBV5-1 | TGCGCCAGCAGCTGGGGGACAGGCAATCAGCCCCAGCATTTT | CASSWGTGNQPQHF
TRBJ2-7 | - | TRBV7-2 | TGTGCCAGCAGCTTATTTCCCAGAAGCTCCTACGAGCAGTACTTC | CASSLFPRSSYEQYF
TRBJ2-1 | - | TRBV19 | TGTGCCAGTAGTATGGGGAGCCCAGCCCGCAATGAGCAGTTCTTC | CASSMGSPARNEQFF
TRBJ2-1 | - | TRBV5-1 | TGCGCCAGCAGCTTGGTTAGCCCGATGAACAATGAGCAGTTCTTC | CASSLVSPMNNEQFF
TRBJ2-7 | - | TRBV19 | TGTGCCAGTAGTACCCTCGAAGGGGTTCGCTACGAGCAGTACTTC | CASSTLEGVRYEQYF
TRBJ1-4 | - | TRBV15 | TGTGCCACCAGCCGCCAACAGGGACGAAATGAAAAACTGTTTTTT | CATSRQQGRNEKLFF
TRBJ2-2 | - | TRBV19 | TGTGCCAGTAGTCAGAACACCGGGGAGCTGTTTTTT | CASSQNTGELFF
TRBJ2-5 | - | TRBV7-2 | TGTGCCAGCAGCTTAGATATTGAGACCCAGTACTTC | CASSLDIETQYF
TRBJ2-1 | - | TRBV11-3 | TGTGCCAGCAGCCCCCGGACAGTTCGGTACAATGAGCAGTTCTTC | CASSPRTVRYNEQFF
TRBJ1-3 | - | TRBV6-6 | TGTGCCAGCAGCTTAACGCCCGGGACTGGTGGAAACACCATATATTTT | CASSLTPGTGGNTIYF
TRBJ2-3 | - | TRBV7-9 | TGTGCCAGCAGCTCCCCACGGAGATCTAGCACAGATACGCAGTATTTT | CASSSPRRSSTDTQYF
TRBJ2-3 | - | TRBV2 | TGTGCCAGCAGCCCCCCCCGGGACTTTGGCTGGTTGGGACTTACGCAGTATTTT | CASSPPRDFGWLGLTQYF
TRBJ1-1 | - | TRBV5-6 | TGTGCCAGCAGCGGGCCCGGGATGAACACTGAAGCTTTCTTT | CASSGPGMNTEAFF
TRBJ1-5 | TRBD1 | TRBV6-1 | TGTGCCAGCAGCTCAGGGGGCAGCAATCAGCCCCAGCATTTT | CASSSGGSNQPQHF
TRBJ1-5 | TRBD1 | TRBV27 | TGTGCCAGCAGCAACAGGGGTATTGGCAATCAGCCCCAGCATTTT | CASSNRGIGNQPQHF
TRBJ1-6 | - | TRBV5-1 | TGCGCCAGCAGCCCAGGCCACCCGGATTCACCCCTCCACTTT | CASSPGHPDSPLHF